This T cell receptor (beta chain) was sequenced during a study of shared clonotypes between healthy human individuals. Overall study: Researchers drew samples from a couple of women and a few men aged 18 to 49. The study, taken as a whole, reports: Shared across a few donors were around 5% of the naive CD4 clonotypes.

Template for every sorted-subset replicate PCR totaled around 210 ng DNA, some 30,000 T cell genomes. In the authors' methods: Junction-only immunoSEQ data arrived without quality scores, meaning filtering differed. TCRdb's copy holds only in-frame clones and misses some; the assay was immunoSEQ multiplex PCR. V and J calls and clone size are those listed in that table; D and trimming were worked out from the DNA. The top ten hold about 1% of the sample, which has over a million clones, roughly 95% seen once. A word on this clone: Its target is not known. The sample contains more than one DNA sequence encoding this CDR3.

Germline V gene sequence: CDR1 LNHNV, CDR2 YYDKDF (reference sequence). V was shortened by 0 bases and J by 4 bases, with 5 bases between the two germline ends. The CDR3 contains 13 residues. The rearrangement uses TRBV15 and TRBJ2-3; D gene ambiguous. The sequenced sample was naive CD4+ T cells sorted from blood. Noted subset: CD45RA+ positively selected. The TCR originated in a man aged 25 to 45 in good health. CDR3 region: CATSRDRADTQYF. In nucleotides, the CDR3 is TGTGCCACCAGCAGAGATCGCGCAGATACGCAGTATTTT.